This passage covers 30 T cell receptor beta chains from one sample sequenced in a study of shared clonotypes between healthy human individuals (dated by TCRdb to the early 2020s). CD8 naive samples were CD45RO-negative cells positively selected for CCR7, giving a CD45RA+CCR7+ population that excluded TemRA cells. Receptors were amplified or captured by the immunoSEQ multiplex PCR assay. The immuneACCESS repertoire file appears here via TCRdb, limited to in-frame rearrangements. These files lack a portion of the clones; in checked studies, under half of the deficit traces to unresolved V genes, and the cause of the others is not known. Recorded for this sample are about 2.1 million clones; approximately 92% of them occurred a single time. Less than 2% of the sample lies in the top ten. The sample taken for sequencing was naive CD8+ T cells from PBMCs. The cell subset or site label corresponds to: CD45RA+CCR7+. These receptors were collected from a man younger than 30 in good health. Some clones in this sample may be carry-over from other donors' samples.

This clone was counted only a few times. This sample also contains other DNA sequences that code for the same CDR3. The rearrangement joins TRBV11-2 to TRBJ1-1; possibly TRBD1 for D (5 bases). CDR3 length: 11 amino acids. Germline CDR1 SGHAT, CDR2 FQNNGV. Trimming removed 4 bases at V and 5 bases at J, with 5 bases between. This chain's CDR3 is CASSWGTEAFF. In DNA, the CDR3 is TGTGCCAGCAGCTGGGGGACTGAAGCTTTCTTT.

V and J are TRBV30 and TRBJ2-7; possibly TRBD1 for D (6 bases). Trimming stripped 8 bases from V and 4 bases from J, with 18 bases between. The germline CDR1 and CDR2 sequences are GTSNPN and SVGIG (reference sequence). The CDR3 contains 13 residues. The CDR3 here is CAVNSGVIYEQYF. The DNA for the CDR3 is TGTGCCGTTAACTCAGGGGTCATATACGAGCAGTACTTC.

A note on this clone: A much larger clone lies a single base off, so this may be a read error. This specimen includes other DNA sequences encoding the same CDR3. The J gene is TRBJ2-7, the V gene TRBV28; D remains ambiguous. V was shortened by 5 bases and J by 0 bases, with 2 bases between the two germline ends. The CDR3 is 11 residues long. Germline-derived CDR1 and CDR2 are MDHEN and SYDVKM. The CDR3 region is CASSTSYEQYF. In DNA form, the CDR3 reads TGTGCCAGCAGTACCTCCTACGAGCAGTACTTC.

V usage is TRBV2 and J usage is TRBJ2-7, with D perhaps matching TRBD1 or TRBD2 (5 bases each). The CDR3 runs 13 residues. V was pared by 5 bases and J by 6 bases, with 14 bases between. CDR1 is SNHLY, CDR2 FYNNEI, per germline. The chain's CDR3 is CASSRGRPSEQYF. As DNA, the CDR3 is TGTGCCAGCAGTAGGGGACGGCCAAGCGAGCAGTACTTC.

V is TRBV18 and J is TRBJ2-6; no firm D call. The CDR3 extends over 15 amino acids. The germline CDR1 and CDR2 sequences are KGHSH and LQKENI. Between the trimmed V and J ends, which lost 3 bases and 4 bases, there was a span of 10 bases. The CDR3 DNA reads as TGTGCCAGCTCACCTGGACGGTCGGGGGCCAACGTCCTGACTTTC. The encoded protein is CASSPGRSGANVLTF.

The V and J genes are TRBV28 and TRBJ2-5, with TRBD2 as a possible D gene (6 bases). Trimming removed 3 bases from V and 4 bases from J, with 12 bases in between. Germline CDR1 reads MDHEN; CDR2 reads SYDVKM. The CDR3 has 14 amino acids. The CDR3 region is CASSLGGRGETQYF. For the CDR3, the DNA is TGTGCCAGCAGTTTGGGGGGTCGGGGAGAGACCCAGTACTTC.

The chain carries TRBV11-2 and TRBJ2-7; TRBD1 might be the D (6 bases). The V gene lost 4 bases and the J gene lost 5 bases, with 12 bases spanning the gap. The CDR3 extends over 13 amino acids. CDR1 and CDR2 from the germline V gene are SGHAT and FQNNGV. CDR3 bases: TGTGCCAGCAGCTCCAGGACAGCCCACGAGCAGTACTTC. This sequence encodes CASSSRTAHEQYF.

A note on this clone: At the DNA level, this CDR3 is encoded by other sequences in the same sample as well. The chain joins TRBV9 to TRBJ2-2; maybe TRBD2 (5 bases). Looked up from germline, CDR1 is SGDLS and CDR2 is YYNGEE. The germline V and J ends were trimmed by 0 bases and 1 base, with 7 bases remaining between them. The CDR3 has 15 amino acids. The CDR3 region is CASSVGGRNTGELFF. CDR3 nucleotides: TGTGCCAGCAGCGTAGGAGGGAGGAACACCGGGGAGCTGTTTTTT.

The rearrangement joins TRBV14 to TRBJ2-5, with a possible D match to TRBD1 (6 bases). Germline values: CDR1 SGHDN, CDR2 FVKESK. V lost 0 bases and J 2 bases, leaving 13 bases between the germline ends. The CDR3 is 16 residues long. CDR3 sequence: CASSQDTGWKQETQYF. CDR3 DNA sequence: TGTGCCAGCAGCCAAGACACAGGGTGGAAGCAAGAGACCCAGTACTTC.

This sequence joins TRBV11-2 and TRBJ2-7, with 11 bases aligning to TRBD1. This CDR3 has 15 residues. Germline lookup yields CDR1 SGHAT and CDR2 FQNNGV. The J segment lost 4 bases and the V segment lost 6 bases, leaving 8 bases of the junction unmatched. CDR3 region: CASRAGTGGSYEQYF. For the CDR3, the DNA is TGTGCCAGCAGAGCCGGGACAGGGGGTTCGTACGAGCAGTACTTC.

This chain uses TRBV11-2 with TRBJ2-7, with D possibly called TRBD1 or TRBD2 (5 bases each). In germline, CDR1 is SGHAT, CDR2 FQNNGV. This CDR3 is built from 15 residues. The germline V and J ends were trimmed by 5 bases and 2 bases, with 16 bases remaining between them. The CDR3 is CASSRRDERAYEQYF. The CDR3 region has the DNA TGTGCCAGCAGCCGCAGGGACGAGAGGGCCTACGAGCAGTACTTC.

Here the CDR3 reads CASSIDLWGAGTGELFF. The DNA for the CDR3 is TGTGCCAGTAGTATAGATCTATGGGGGGCAGGCACCGGGGAGCTGTTTTTT. The chain links TRBV19 to TRBJ2-2; D is perhaps TRBD1 or TRBD2 (6 bases each). Trimming removed 0 bases at V and 4 bases at J, with 15 bases between. The CDR3 is 17 residues long. Germline V CDR1 and CDR2: LNHDA, SQIVND (reference sequence).

The J gene is TRBJ2-1, the V gene TRBV11-2; 10 bases line up with TRBD2. Germline V gene data show CDR1 as SGHAT and CDR2 as FQNNGV. The ends lost 1 base at V and 6 bases at J; junction bases unmatched: 3. There are 15 residues in the CDR3. The CDR3 DNA is TGTGCCAGCAGCTTAGTGCTAGCGGGAGTCAATGAGCAGTTCTTC. Translating it yields CASSLVLAGVNEQFF.

The V and J genes are TRBV30 and TRBJ1-1, with D possibly TRBD1 on 5 matching bases. The CDR3 contains 12 residues. Germline V lookup: CDR1 GTSNPN, CDR2 SVGIG (reference sequence). Trimming stripped 5 bases from V and 0 bases from J, with 7 bases between. CDR3 in amino acids: CAWQGLNTEAFF. Written as DNA, the CDR3 is TGTGCCTGGCAGGGCCTGAACACTGAAGCTTTCTTT.

This chain joins TRBV5-1 and TRBJ2-7, with TRBD1 matching 8 bases. The V gene's germline CDR1 is SGHRS and CDR2 YFSETQ. This CDR3 has 16 amino acids. The J segment lost 5 bases and the V segment lost 4 bases, leaving 14 bases of the junction unmatched. CDR3 amino acids: CASSPAGQGFKDEQYF. CDR3 nucleotide sequence: TGCGCCAGCAGCCCGGCCGGACAGGGCTTTAAGGACGAGCAGTACTTC.

V gene TRBV7-3 combines with J gene TRBJ2-6; the D gene is possibly TRBD1 (6 bases). The CDR3 consists of 20 residues. Germline assignment: CDR1 SGHTA and CDR2 FQGTGA. V dropped 1 base and J dropped 0 bases, with 19 bases sitting between them. CDR3 nucleotides: TGTGCCAGCAGCTTAAGTGGATTCGGGACAATCTCCTCTGGGGCCAACGTCCTGACTTTC. This translates into CASSLSGFGTISSGANVLTF.

The chain links TRBV9 to TRBJ2-2; maybe TRBD2 (5 bases). V gave up 1 base and J gave up 5 bases, with 12 bases separating them. The CDR3 length is 15 residues. Per germline, CDR1 SGDLS and CDR2 YYNGEE. The CDR3, as DNA: TGTGCCAGCAGCGTACTCGGGATCGGTACCGGGGAGCTGTTTTTT. Encoded protein: CASSVLGIGTGELFF. The complete variable domain, with remaining parts taken from reference TRBV9 and TRBJ2-2, reads DSGVTQTPKHLITATGQRVTLRCSPRSGDLSVYWYQQSLDQGLQFLIQYYNGEERAKGNILERFSAQQFPDLHSELNLSSLELGDSALYFCASSVLGIGTGELFFGEGSRLTVL.

This chain uses TRBV9 with TRBJ2-1; no firm D call. Trimming removed 4 bases at V and 8 bases at J, with 13 bases between. Germline V CDR1 and CDR2: SGDLS, YYNGEE. The CDR3 spans 13 residues. CDR3 residues: CASSPSGVDEQFF. As DNA, the CDR3 is TGTGCCAGCAGCCCCTCTGGTGTGGATGAGCAGTTCTTC.

This clone was seen a single time. The CDR3 protein is CASWDRGLASGEQYF. CDR3 DNA sequence: TGTGCCAGCTGGGACAGGGGGCTTGCGTCGGGGGAGCAGTACTTC. This chain links TRBV27 with TRBJ2-7; 12 bases match TRBD1. From germline, CDR1 is MNHEY and CDR2 SMNVEV (reference sequence). V was clipped by 8 bases and J by 7 bases; unmatched bases: 12. The CDR3 consists of 15 residues.

The chain couples TRBV7-8 to TRBJ2-1; D remains ambiguous. The germline V gene encodes CDR1 SGHVS and CDR2 FQNEAQ. This CDR3 spans 18 amino acids. Trimming stripped 5 bases from V and 4 bases from J, with 24 bases between. The DNA for the CDR3 is TGTGCCAGCAGCCCTACGGCGGTACAGTACCCCAAGTACAATGAGCAGTTCTTC. Translation gives CASSPTAVQYPKYNEQFF.

This rearrangement joins TRBV9 to TRBJ2-7, with 7 bases matching TRBD1. The J segment lost 4 bases and the V segment lost 1 base, leaving 5 bases of the junction unmatched. This CDR3 region has 14 residues. CDR1 and CDR2 (germline): SGDLS, YYNGEE. The CDR3 reads CASSVPDRAYEQYF. As DNA, the CDR3 is TGTGCCAGCAGCGTACCCGACAGGGCGTACGAGCAGTACTTC.

The chain recombines TRBV6-5 with TRBJ2-7, with D perhaps TRBD1 or TRBD2 (6 bases each). The germline gives CDR1 MNHEY, CDR2 SVGAGI. The CDR3 is 15 amino acids. Trimming pared 3 bases from V and 3 bases from J, leaving 15 bases between. The CDR3 nucleotides read TGTGCCAGCAGTTATTTCGGGGGCCAGGACTACGAGCAGTACTTC. Its protein product is CASSYFGGQDYEQYF.

This clone was recorded once. The chain links TRBV4-2 to TRBJ2-7; 15 nucleotides line up with TRBD2. The germline V gene encodes CDR1 LGHNA and CDR2 YNFKEQ. The CDR3 has 17 amino acids. V lost 4 bases, J lost 3 bases, and 7 bases stayed unmatched. This chain's CDR3 is CASSRGLAGGPLYEQYF. The CDR3, as DNA: TGTGCCAGCAGCCGTGGACTAGCGGGAGGGCCCCTCTACGAGCAGTACTTC.

The CDR3 is CASSKGGAAHTDTQYF. Here the CDR3 DNA reads TGTGCCAGCAGCAAAGGGGGAGCAGCCCACACAGATACGCAGTATTTT. The chain recombines TRBV7-2 with TRBJ2-3; D is possibly TRBD1 (6 bases). Germline V lookup: CDR1 SGHTA, CDR2 FQGNSA. V lost 5 bases to trimming and J lost 2 bases, with 17 bases between them. The CDR3 runs 16 residues.

The chain employs TRBV28 and TRBJ2-1; D call uncertain. The germline V gene has CDR1 MDHEN and CDR2 SYDVKM. V shed 5 bases and J shed 10 bases, with 24 bases lying between them. This CDR3 is 16 amino acids long. The CDR3, as DNA: TGTGCCAGCAGTCCGTTAATAGGGTTTCCTCCATCCGAGCAGTTCTTC. It translates to CASSPLIGFPPSEQFF.

This chain uses TRBV27 with TRBJ2-7, with 8 bases lining up with TRBD1. The germline gives CDR1 MNHEY, CDR2 SMNVEV (reference sequence). The length of the CDR3 is 13 residues. V lost 10 bases, J lost 1 base, and 6 bases stayed unmatched. CDR3 sequence: CAIAQGASYEQYF. The CDR3 DNA is TGTGCCATTGCCCAGGGGGCTTCCTACGAGCAGTACTTC.

The chain is built from TRBV5-1 and TRBJ2-5; D remains ambiguous. Trimming took 6 bases from V and 3 from J, leaving 15 bases between them. CDR3 size: 14 residues. The germline V gene encodes CDR1 SGHRS and CDR2 YFSETQ. The CDR3 sequence is CASTIISGEETQYF. In nucleotides, the CDR3 is TGCGCCAGCACCATAATTTCCGGAGAAGAGACCCAGTACTTC.

This chain links TRBV13 with TRBJ2-1; D gene unclear. The germline V and J ends were trimmed by 5 bases and 0 bases, with 8 bases remaining between them. The CDR3 loop spans 14 amino acids. Germline CDR1 PRHDT, CDR2 FYEKMQ (reference sequence). CDR3 in DNA: TGTGCCAGCAGCCGACCTAGCTCCTACAATGAGCAGTTCTTC. Protein sequence: CASSRPSSYNEQFF. The variable domain in full, completed from reference TRBV13 and TRBJ2-1, reads AAGVIQSPRHLIKEKRETATLKCYPIPRHDTVYWYQQGPGQDPQFLISFYEKMQSDKGSIPDRFSAQQFSDYHSELNMSSLELGDSALYFCASSRPSSYNEQFFGPGTRLTVL.

V usage is TRBV19 and J usage is TRBJ2-7; 7 bases match TRBD1. This CDR3 contains 13 residues. The V gene end was trimmed by 8 bases and the J gene end by 5 bases; junction bases not matched to a gene: 9. The germline gives CDR1 LNHDA, CDR2 SQIVND (reference sequence). CDR3 region: CASGGRQGDEQYF. CDR3 bases: TGTGCCAGTGGCGGACGGCAGGGGGACGAGCAGTACTTC.

The chain uses TRBV10-3 and TRBJ2-7; 8 bases are a match to TRBD1. The CDR3 runs 13 residues. Germline V gene data show CDR1 as ENHRY and CDR2 as SYGVKD. J was trimmed by 7 bases and V by 6 bases; bases with no gene match: 8. The CDR3 sequence: CAIRTGAPEEQYF. For the CDR3, the DNA is TGTGCCATCAGGACAGGGGCCCCGGAGGAGCAGTACTTC.